This T cell receptor beta chain was captured in a study of OX40 agonist ivuxolimab in advanced cancers. The overall study: A male proportion of about 86% was recorded, with mean age around 62 years and range about 23 to 90.

Repertoires were generated with immunoSEQ multiplex PCR, while TCRdb's copy carries only in-frame clones and drops some. This sample carries 40,000 or so clones, about 89% of them seen once, and the ten largest clones take about 0.6%. As to this clone: Its antigen is as yet unknown.

General study points: Doses of 0.1 to 3.0 mg/kg were accompanied by clonal expansion of CD4+ and CD8+ blood T cells by week 6. Average numbers of expanded clones were greater in CD8+ T cells than in CD4+. People who partly responded at 0.1-3.0 mg/kg had some of the least clonal expansion seen.

Sample: CD4+ or CD8+ T cells sorted from blood, taken in a trial of the OX40 agonist ivuxolimab. The TCR sequence derives from an adult with an advanced solid tumor such as melanoma, head and neck, liver or kidney cancer.

The CDR3: CASSLEGRFSSGNTIYF. The CDR3 region has the DNA TGTGCCAGCAGCTTGGAGGGCAGATTTAGCTCTGGAAACACCATATATTTT. V is TRBV5-5 and J is TRBJ1-3; D is uncertain. The CDR3 length is 17 residues. V lost 0 bases and J 0 bases, leaving 13 bases between the germline ends. Germline assignment: CDR1 SGHKS and CDR2 YYEKEE (reference sequence). Looking up the rest from reference TRBV5-5 and TRBJ1-3 gives the full variable domain: DAGVTQSPTHLIKTRGQQVTLRCSPISGHKSVSWYQQVLGQGPQFIFQYYEKEERGRGNFPDRFSARQFPNYSSELNVNALLLGDSALYLCASSLEGRFSSGNTIYFGEGSWLTVV.